The 24 T cell receptor beta chains below were found in one sample sequenced in a study of response to subunit inactivated influenza vaccine (dated by TCRdb to the late 2010s). Libraries were prepared through RT-PCR. Sequencing was carried out with an Illumina HiSeq 2500. Starting from the raw public reads, TCRdb applied fastp trimming at Q25, assembled clones with MiXCR and retained in-frame beta chains. Entries are consolidated by CDR3 protein sequence, retaining the most common genes and DNA. The sample contains about 190,000 distinct CDR3 sequences, around 15% of them found a single time. The ten largest clonotypes hold about 26% of the sample. The sample here was CD8+ T cells sorted from PBMCs, taken less than 6 days after vaccination. Every receptor here comes from a man between 50 and 59 years old who received an inactivated influenza vaccine. Donor details come from another sample of the same person, matched by shared clones.

This clonotype was seen many times. The chain recombines TRBV7-2 with TRBJ2-2; no clear D gene. Per germline, CDR1 SGHTA and CDR2 FQGNSA. The germline V and J ends were trimmed by 1 base and 2 bases, with 11 bases remaining between them. The CDR3 runs to 16 residues. The CDR3: CASSLGGGLNTGELFF. CDR3 nucleotide sequence: TGTGCCAGCAGCTTAGGAGGTGGTCTCAACACCGGGGAGCTGTTTTTT.

To note about this clonotype: At one end the junction does not follow the germline gene, possibly because of a read error. The chain links TRBV30 to TRBJ1-1; TRBD1 might be the D (6 bases). The V gene's germline CDR1 is GTSNPN and CDR2 SVGIG (reference sequence). The CDR3 runs to 14 residues. DNA for the CDR3: TGTGCCGGGAGTGTACGGAGGGAGACAGGTGAAGCTTTCTTT. Protein: CAGSVRRETGEAFF.

Only a few counts were recorded for this clonotype. The CDR3 DNA is TGTGCCAGCAGCCTCGCGATGAACACTGAAGCTTTCTTT. It yields the protein CASSLAMNTEAFF. The rearrangement uses TRBV7-6 and TRBJ1-1; no definite D call. Germline CDR1 is SGHVS and CDR2 is FNYEAQ. The CDR3 has 13 residues. Between the trimmed V and J ends, which lost 5 bases and 0 bases, there was a span of 7 bases.

The V and J genes are TRBV6-4 and TRBJ2-5, with D tentatively TRBD1 (5 bases). V lost 2 bases to trimming and J lost 2 bases, with 12 bases between them. CDR3 length: 15 amino acids. In germline, CDR1 is MRHNA, CDR2 SNTAGT. The CDR3 bases are TGTGCCAGCAGTGACCCGTCGCAGGGACAAGAGACCCAGTACTTC. Residues: CASSDPSQGQETQYF.

V is TRBV6-1 and J is TRBJ2-3; the D is unclear. The CDR3 sequence is 14 residues long. The germline gives CDR1 MNHNS, CDR2 SASEGT. The V end was cut by 5 bases, the J end by 0 bases, with 9 bases between. The CDR3 region has the DNA TGTGCCAGCAGTCCAGGAACTAGCACAGATACGCAGTATTTT. Protein: CASSPGTSTDTQYF.

This clonotype was seen a handful of times. The chain recombines TRBV20-1 with TRBJ2-3; TRBD1 agrees at 9 bases. This CDR3 is built from 14 residues. Germline CDR1 and CDR2: DFQATT and SNEGSKA (reference sequence). The J segment lost 2 bases and the V segment lost 6 bases, leaving 6 bases of the junction unmatched. For the CDR3, the DNA is TGCAGTGCCAGTGACAGGGGGGTCACAGATACGCAGTATTTT. Its protein is CSASDRGVTDTQYF.

This chain uses TRBV20-1 with TRBJ2-7; 8 positions agree with TRBD1. This CDR3 spans 14 amino acids. CDR1 is DFQATT, CDR2 SNEGSKA, per germline (reference sequence). V lost 6 bases and J lost 4; bases outside the gene matches: 11. CDR3 sequence: CSAEGFDRGYEQYF. In DNA form, the CDR3 reads TGCAGTGCCGAAGGATTCGACAGGGGATACGAGCAGTACTTC.

This clonotype was found many times. The chain uses TRBV4-3 and TRBJ1-3; D possibly corresponds to TRBD1 (5 bases). The CDR3 length is 15 residues. Germline values: CDR1 LGHNA, CDR2 YSLEER. Trimming stripped 5 bases from V and 1 base from J, with 12 bases between. CDR3 residues: CASSTVPGSGNTIYF. CDR3 bases: TGCGCCAGCAGCACCGTCCCAGGGTCTGGAAACACCATATATTTT.

This clonotype was detected only a few times. V usage is TRBV6-1 and J usage is TRBJ2-7; 9 bases agree with TRBD2. Germline V gene data show CDR1 as MNHNS and CDR2 as SASEGT. This CDR3 region has 16 residues. V trimming: 1 base; J trimming: 3 bases; junction bases outside the gene matches: 7. CDR3 nucleotides: TGTGCCAGCAGTGAAGATTTTAGCGGGGGAAGCTACGAGCAGTACTTC. This sequence encodes CASSEDFSGGSYEQYF.

This clonotype was observed many times. The CDR3 spells CASSLASTDTQYF. In DNA, the CDR3 is TGTGCCAGCAGTTTAGCCAGCACAGATACGCAGTATTTT. The rearrangement links TRBV12-3 or TRBV12-4 to TRBJ2-3, with unresolved D. This CDR3 is built from 13 residues. V shed 0 bases and J shed 0 bases, with 1 base lying between them.

The chain uses TRBV7-6 and TRBJ2-5; D might be TRBD2 (5 bases). V was shortened by 1 base and J by 3 bases, with 15 bases between the two germline ends. CDR1 and CDR2 (germline): SGHVS, FNYEAQ. There are 16 residues in the CDR3. CDR3 sequence (DNA): TGTGCCAGCAGCTTAGTTGTTGATAGCGAGGAAGAGACCCAGTACTTC. Translated, it gives CASSLVVDSEEETQYF.

This clonotype was detected only a few times. The rearrangement links TRBV4-2 to TRBJ2-1, with a possible D match to TRBD1 (7 bases). V dropped 4 bases and J dropped 0 bases, with 19 bases sitting between them. Germline V gene data show CDR1 as LGHNA and CDR2 as YNFKEQ. The CDR3 has 18 residues. The CDR3 is CASSPTTGRISSYNEQFF. The CDR3 region has the DNA TGTGCCAGCAGCCCTACGACAGGGAGGATTAGCTCCTACAATGAGCAGTTCTTC.

This clonotype was seen a few times. The chain carries TRBV5-4 and TRBJ1-2; D is possibly TRBD1 (6 bases). Trimming pared 4 bases from V and 6 bases from J, leaving 7 bases between. Germline-derived CDR1 and CDR2 are SGHNT and YYREEE (reference sequence). The CDR3 has 11 amino acids. DNA for the CDR3: TGTGCCAGCAGCCGACAGGATGGCTACACCTTC. Translating it yields CASSRQDGYTF.

This clonotype showed up many times. V usage is TRBV27 and J usage is TRBJ1-2, with D possibly being TRBD1 (5 bases). CDR3 length equals 15 residues. V lost 5 bases to trimming and J lost 4 bases, with 17 bases between them. CDR1 MNHEY and CDR2 SMNVEV come from the germline V gene (reference sequence). CDR3 coding DNA: TGTGCCAGCAGTCCTACCGGGACCCCAACCTATGGCTACACCTTC. This encodes CASSPTGTPTYGYTF.

The chain carries TRBV7-8 and TRBJ2-7; perhaps TRBD2 as D (6 bases). Trimming stripped 5 bases from V and 5 bases from J, with 10 bases between. Germline V gene sequence: CDR1 SGHVS, CDR2 FQNEAQ. The CDR3 has 12 amino acids. CDR3 DNA sequence: TGTGCCAGCAGCCGCAGGAGGGACGAGCAGTACTTC. It codes for CASSRRRDEQYF.

The CDR3 region has the DNA TGTGCCAGCAGCTTACCCACCGCAGGGGTTCCAGATACGCAGTATTTT. It is translated as CASSLPTAGVPDTQYF. The V and J genes are TRBV11-2 and TRBJ2-3; D is perhaps TRBD1 (6 bases). The CDR3 sequence is 16 residues long. Germline V gene sequence: CDR1 SGHAT, CDR2 FQNNGV. Trimming pared 2 bases from V and 4 bases from J, leaving 16 bases between.

This clonotype was seen more than once but under ten times. This rearrangement joins TRBV10-3 to TRBJ1-5, with D perhaps TRBD1 (6 bases). The CDR3 runs to 14 residues. Germline V gene data show CDR1 as ENHRY and CDR2 as SYGVKD. V was clipped by 6 bases and J by 7 bases, with 16 bases between them. CDR3 bases: TGTGCCATCAGCCAGGCGGGGGCTGGACAGCCCCAGCATTTT. It specifies CAISQAGAGQPQHF.

This clonotype was detected ten times or more. The J gene is TRBJ2-2, the V gene TRBV29-1; a weak D match, TRBD1 (5 bases). V dropped 7 bases and J dropped 2 bases, with 17 bases sitting between them. The germline V gene has CDR1 SQVTM and CDR2 ANQGSEA. This CDR3 has 15 residues. CDR3: CSAIGARENTGELFF. The CDR3 region has the DNA TGCAGCGCTATTGGGGCAAGGGAAAACACCGGGGAGCTGTTTTTT.

The chain has TRBV20-1 and TRBJ2-7, with 7 bases aligning to TRBD1. The CDR3 has 16 residues. Per germline, CDR1 DFQATT and CDR2 SNEGSKA (reference sequence). The J segment lost 2 bases and the V segment lost 2 bases, leaving 12 bases of the junction unmatched. The CDR3 DNA reads TGCAGTGCTAGACATCCGGGACAGTCAATGCCCTACGAGCAGTACTTC. Its translation: CSARHPGQSMPYEQYF.

In its sample, this clonotype was seen a few times. The rearrangement joins TRBV24-1 to TRBJ1-1, with D possibly matching TRBD1 (6 bases). Trimming removed 8 bases at V and 1 base at J, with 13 bases between. The length of the CDR3 is 14 residues. CDR1 is KGHDR, CDR2 SFDVKD, per germline. Written as DNA, the CDR3 is TGTGCCACCACGGGCAGGGGCCCGAACACTGAAGCTTTCTTT. Translating it yields CATTGRGPNTEAFF.

This clonotype was counted between two and nine times. The CDR3 region has the DNA TGCGCCAGCAGCCAAGAGGGACAGGGGGCAGAGACCCAGTACTTC. Translating it yields CASSQEGQGAETQYF. This chain uses TRBV4-3 with TRBJ2-5, with TRBD1 matching 12 bases. This CDR3 is built from 15 residues. Germline V gives CDR1 LGHNA, CDR2 YSLEER. V shed 0 bases, J shed 4 bases, and the junction held 0 bases outside the gene matches.

This clonotype was seen a handful of times. The V call is TRBV11-3, the J call TRBJ2-1, with a tentative D call TRBD1 (5 bases). CDR3 length: 13 residues. Trimming shortened V by 5 bases and J by 5 bases, and 10 bases separated the two germline ends. Germline CDR1 is SGHNT and CDR2 is YENEEA. The CDR3 bases are TGTGCCAGCAGCGAAGACAGCAACAATGAGCAGTTCTTC. It specifies CASSEDSNNEQFF. Using reference TRBV11-3 and TRBJ2-1 for the parts outside the CDR3, the full variable domain is EAGVVQSPRYKIIEKKQPVAFWCNPISGHNTLYWYLQNLGQGPELLIRYENEEAVDDSQLPKDRFSAERLKGVDSTLKIQPAELGDSAVYLCASSEDSNNEQFFGPGTRLTVL.

This clonotype occurred once. The rearrangement joins TRBV11-2 to TRBJ2-2; D gene unclear. From germline, CDR1 is SGHAT and CDR2 FQNNGV. With 4 bases removed from V and 8 bases from J, the gap between germline ends came to 14 bases. This CDR3 has 14 residues. CDR3 region: CASSSKFGNGELFF. The CDR3 bases are TGTGCCAGCAGCTCTAAGTTTGGCAATGGGGAGCTGTTTTTT.

This clonotype was counted between two and nine times. This CDR3 is CASSVGGGSGNTIYF. CDR3 DNA: TGTGCCAGCAGCGTAGGCGGGGGCTCTGGAAACACCATATATTTT. The chain has TRBV9 and TRBJ1-3; tentatively, D is TRBD1 (5 bases). Trimming took off 0 bases at V and 0 bases at J, with 7 bases between the two ends. The CDR3 has 15 amino acids. The germline gives CDR1 SGDLS, CDR2 YYNGEE.